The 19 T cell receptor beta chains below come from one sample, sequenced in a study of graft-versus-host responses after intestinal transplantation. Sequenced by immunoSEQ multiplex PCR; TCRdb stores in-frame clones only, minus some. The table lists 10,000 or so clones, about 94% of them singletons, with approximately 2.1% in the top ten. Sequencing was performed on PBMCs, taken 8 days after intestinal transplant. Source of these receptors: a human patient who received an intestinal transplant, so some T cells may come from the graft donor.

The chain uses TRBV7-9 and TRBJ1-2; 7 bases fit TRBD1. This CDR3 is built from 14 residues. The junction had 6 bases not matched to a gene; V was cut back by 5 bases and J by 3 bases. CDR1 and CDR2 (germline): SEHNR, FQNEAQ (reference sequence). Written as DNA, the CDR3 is TGTGCCAGCAGCCCACTGACAGGGCACTATGGCTACACCTTC. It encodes CASSPLTGHYGYTF. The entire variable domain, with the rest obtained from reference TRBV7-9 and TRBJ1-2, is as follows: DTGVSQNPRHKITKRGQNVTFRCDPISEHNRLYWYRQTLGQGPEFLTYFQNEAQLEKSRLLSDRFSAERPKGSFSTLEIQRTEQGDSAMYLCASSPLTGHYGYTFGSGTRLTVV.

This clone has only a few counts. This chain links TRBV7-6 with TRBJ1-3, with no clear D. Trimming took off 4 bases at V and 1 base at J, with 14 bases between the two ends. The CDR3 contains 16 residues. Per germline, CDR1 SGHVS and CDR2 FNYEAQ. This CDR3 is CASSSVINLSGNTIYF. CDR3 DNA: TGTGCCAGCAGCTCGGTTATAAATCTATCTGGAAACACCATATATTTT.

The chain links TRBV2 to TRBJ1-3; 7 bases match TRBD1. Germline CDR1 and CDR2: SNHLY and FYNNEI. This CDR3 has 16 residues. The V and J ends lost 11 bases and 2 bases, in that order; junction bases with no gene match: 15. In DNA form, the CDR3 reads TGTGCCGCGAAAGACCCCCTCGACAGGGCTGGAAACACCATATATTTT. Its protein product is CAAKDPLDRAGNTIYF. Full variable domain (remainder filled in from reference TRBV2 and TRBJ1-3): EPEVTQTPSHQVTQMGQEVILRCVPISNHLYFYWYRQILGQKVEFLVSFYNNEISEKSEIFDDQFSVERPDGSNFTLKIRSTKLEDSAMYFCAAKDPLDRAGNTIYFGEGSWLTVV.

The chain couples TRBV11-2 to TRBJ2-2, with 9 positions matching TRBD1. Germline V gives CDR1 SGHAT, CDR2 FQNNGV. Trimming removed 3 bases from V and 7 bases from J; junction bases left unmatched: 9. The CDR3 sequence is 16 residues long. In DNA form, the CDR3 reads TGTGCCAGCAGCTTGTGGGACAGGGATGCAGGCGGGGAGCTGTTTTTT. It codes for CASSLWDRDAGGELFF.

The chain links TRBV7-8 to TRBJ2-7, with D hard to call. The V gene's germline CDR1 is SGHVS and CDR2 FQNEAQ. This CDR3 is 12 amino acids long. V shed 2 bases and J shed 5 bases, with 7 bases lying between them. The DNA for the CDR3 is TGTGCCAGCAGCTTACCCGGCGACGAGCAGTACTTC. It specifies CASSLPGDEQYF. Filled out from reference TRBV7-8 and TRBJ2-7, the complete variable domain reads GAGVSQSPRYKVAKRGQDVALRCDPISGHVSLFWYQQALGQGPEFLTYFQNEAQLDKSGLPSDRFFAERPEGSVSTLKIQRTQQEDSAVYLCASSLPGDEQYFGPGTRLTVT.

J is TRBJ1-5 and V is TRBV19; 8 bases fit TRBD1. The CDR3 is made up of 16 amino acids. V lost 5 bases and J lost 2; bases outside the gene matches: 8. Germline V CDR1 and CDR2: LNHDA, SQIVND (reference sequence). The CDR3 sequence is CASSSQGAKGNQPQHF. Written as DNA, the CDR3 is TGTGCCAGTAGTTCTCAGGGGGCTAAGGGCAATCAGCCCCAGCATTTT.

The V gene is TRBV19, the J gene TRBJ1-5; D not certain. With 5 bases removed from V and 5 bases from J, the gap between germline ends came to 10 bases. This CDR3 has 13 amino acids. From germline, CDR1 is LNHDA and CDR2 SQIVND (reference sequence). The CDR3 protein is CASSVHHYQPQHF. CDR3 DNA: TGTGCCAGTAGTGTGCACCATTATCAGCCCCAGCATTTT.

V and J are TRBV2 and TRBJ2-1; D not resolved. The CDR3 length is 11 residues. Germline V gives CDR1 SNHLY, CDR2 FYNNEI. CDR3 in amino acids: CGHSSYNEQFF. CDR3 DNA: TGTGGACACAGCTCCTACAATGAGCAGTTCTTC.

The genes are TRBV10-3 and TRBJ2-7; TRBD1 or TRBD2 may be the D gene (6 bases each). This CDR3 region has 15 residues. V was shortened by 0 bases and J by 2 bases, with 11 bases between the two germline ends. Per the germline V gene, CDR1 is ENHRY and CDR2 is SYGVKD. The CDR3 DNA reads TGTGCCATCAGTGAGTCAGGGGGGCGGGCCTACGAGCAGTACTTC. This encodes CAISESGGRAYEQYF.

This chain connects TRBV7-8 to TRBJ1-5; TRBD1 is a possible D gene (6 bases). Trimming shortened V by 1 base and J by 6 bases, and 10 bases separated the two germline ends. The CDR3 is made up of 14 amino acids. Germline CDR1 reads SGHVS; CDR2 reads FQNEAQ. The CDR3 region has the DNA TGTGCCAGCAGCTTAGAGGCGACAGGTCAGCCCCAGCATTTT. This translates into CASSLEATGQPQHF.

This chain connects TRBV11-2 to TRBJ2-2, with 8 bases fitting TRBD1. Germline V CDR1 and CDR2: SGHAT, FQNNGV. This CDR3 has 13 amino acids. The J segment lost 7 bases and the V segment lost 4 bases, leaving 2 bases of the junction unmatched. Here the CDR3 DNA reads TGTGCCAGCAGCTCGACAGGGGTCGGGGAGCTGTTTTTT. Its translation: CASSSTGVGELFF.

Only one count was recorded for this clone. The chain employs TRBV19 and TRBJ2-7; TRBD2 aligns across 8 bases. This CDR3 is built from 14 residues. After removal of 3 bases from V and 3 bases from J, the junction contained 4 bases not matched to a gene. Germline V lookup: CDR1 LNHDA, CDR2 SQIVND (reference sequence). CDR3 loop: CASSIAGTSYEQYF. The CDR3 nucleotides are TGTGCCAGTAGTATCGCGGGGACTAGCTACGAGCAGTACTTC.

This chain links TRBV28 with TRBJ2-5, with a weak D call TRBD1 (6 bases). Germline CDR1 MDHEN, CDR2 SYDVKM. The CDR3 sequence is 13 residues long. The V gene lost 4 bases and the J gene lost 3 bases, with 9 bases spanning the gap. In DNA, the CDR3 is TGTGCCAGCAGTTCGCACAGGGAAGAGACCCAGTACTTC. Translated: CASSSHREETQYF.

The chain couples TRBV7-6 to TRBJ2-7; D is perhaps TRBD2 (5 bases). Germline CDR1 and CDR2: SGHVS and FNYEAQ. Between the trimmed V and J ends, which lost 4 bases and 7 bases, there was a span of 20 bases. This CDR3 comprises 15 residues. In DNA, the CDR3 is TGTGCCAGCAGCTCGAACGTGAGGGCGCGGAATGAGCAGTACTTC. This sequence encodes CASSSNVRARNEQYF.

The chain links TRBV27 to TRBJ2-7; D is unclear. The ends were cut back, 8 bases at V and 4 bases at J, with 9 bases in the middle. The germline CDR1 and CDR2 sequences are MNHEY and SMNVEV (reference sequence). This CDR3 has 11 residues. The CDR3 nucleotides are TGTGCCAGCCGTGACGAGTACGAGCAGTACTTC. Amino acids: CASRDEYEQYF.

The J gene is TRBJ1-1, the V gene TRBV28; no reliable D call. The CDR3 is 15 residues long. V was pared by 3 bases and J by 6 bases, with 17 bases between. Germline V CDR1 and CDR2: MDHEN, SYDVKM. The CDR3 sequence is CASSFALEGGSEAFF. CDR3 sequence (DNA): TGTGCCAGCAGTTTTGCCCTCGAGGGAGGGTCTGAAGCTTTCTTT.

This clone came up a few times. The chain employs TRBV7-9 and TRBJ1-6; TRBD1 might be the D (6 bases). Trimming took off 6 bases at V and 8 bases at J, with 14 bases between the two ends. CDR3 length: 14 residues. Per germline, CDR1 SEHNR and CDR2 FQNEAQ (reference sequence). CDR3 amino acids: CASRKTGIDSPLHF. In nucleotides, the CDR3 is TGTGCCAGCAGAAAAACAGGGATCGATTCACCCCTCCACTTT.

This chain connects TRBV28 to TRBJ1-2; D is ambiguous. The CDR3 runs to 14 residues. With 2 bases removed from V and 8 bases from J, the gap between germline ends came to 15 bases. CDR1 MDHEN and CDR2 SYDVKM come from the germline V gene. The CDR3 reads CASSLVLLSGGYTF. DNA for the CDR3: TGTGCCAGCAGTTTAGTTTTGTTGTCGGGAGGCTACACCTTC.

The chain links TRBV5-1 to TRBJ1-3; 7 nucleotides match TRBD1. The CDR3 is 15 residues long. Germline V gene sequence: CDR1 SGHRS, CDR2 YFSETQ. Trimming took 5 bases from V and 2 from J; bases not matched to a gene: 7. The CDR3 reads CASRGPTGPGNTIYF. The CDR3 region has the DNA TGCGCCAGCAGAGGACCGACAGGGCCTGGAAACACCATATATTTT.